This entry lists 25 T cell receptor beta chains sequenced from one sample in a study of T cells in Graves' hyperthyroidism and ophthalmopathy. Using RNA transcripts as the source, TCR beta CDR3 regions were amplified. HTBI primers drove first-round RT-PCR of the TCR CDR3. TCRdb reprocessed the multiplex PCR reads via MiXCR and lists one record per CDR3 protein. The repertoire holds roughly 570,000 distinct CDR3 sequences, with 15% to 18% as singletons. The sample comprised blood. Receptor source: a woman aged 25 to 39 with Graves' hyperthyroidism.

This clonotype was detected ten times or more. The rearrangement joins TRBV7-9 to TRBJ2-5; 14 bases align to TRBD2. The junction had 5 bases not matched to a gene; V was cut back by 4 bases and J by 4 bases. Germline V lookup: CDR1 SEHNR, CDR2 FQNEAQ (reference sequence). The CDR3 is 16 amino acids. This CDR3 is CASSSGLAGDRETQYF. DNA for the CDR3: TGTGCCAGCAGCTCGGGACTAGCGGGAGACCGAGAGACCCAGTACTTC.

For the CDR3, the DNA is TGTGCCAGCTTACCGGGGACAGGTGGGAATGAGCAGTTCTTC. It translates to CASLPGTGGNEQFF. The chain combines TRBV18 with TRBJ2-1; 8 nucleotides align to TRBD1. CDR1 is KGHSH and CDR2 is LQKENI in the germline V gene. Unmatched junction bases numbered 9, after V lost 7 bases and J lost 7 bases. The CDR3 length is 14 residues.

Many counts were recorded for this clonotype. The J gene is TRBJ2-7, the V gene TRBV6-2 or TRBV6-3; TRBD1 is a possible D gene (5 bases). Germline V gives CDR1 MNHEY, CDR2 SVGEGT. The CDR3 runs to 15 residues. Trimming removed 4 bases from V and 6 bases from J, with 19 bases in between. CDR3 DNA: TGTGCCAGCAGTTCCACCCCCGAGCAGGGCGGCGAGCAGTACTTC. Protein sequence: CASSSTPEQGGEQYF.

At least ten counts were recorded for this clonotype. V and J are TRBV11-3 and TRBJ2-1; D is unresolved. V lost 5 bases to trimming and J lost 0 bases, with 14 bases between them. The CDR3 runs 16 residues. Germline loops: CDR1 SGHNT, CDR2 YENEEA. The CDR3 spells CASSHLTVSSYNEQFF. DNA for the CDR3: TGTGCCAGCAGCCACCTGACGGTGAGCTCCTACAATGAGCAGTTCTTC.

This clonotype appeared a few times. In DNA form, the CDR3 reads TGTGCCAGCAGCTTGGCCGCTCCCGAGCAGTACTTC. Translating gives CASSLAAPEQYF. V is TRBV5-4 and J is TRBJ2-7; unclear D gene. This CDR3 is 12 amino acids long. V was cut by 0 bases and J by 6 bases, with 7 bases left in between. Germline values: CDR1 SGHNT, CDR2 YYREEE (reference sequence).

This clonotype was detected only a few times. This chain connects TRBV5-1 to TRBJ2-2, with a weak D call TRBD1 (6 bases). V was clipped by 3 bases and J by 0 bases, with 12 bases between them. The CDR3 consists of 16 residues. Looked up from germline, CDR1 is SGHRS and CDR2 is YFSETQ. In DNA form, the CDR3 reads TGCGCCAGCAGCTCGCCGGGACAAACGAACACCGGGGAGCTGTTTTTT. It translates to CASSSPGQTNTGELFF.

The genes are TRBV24-1 and TRBJ2-2, with 8 bases fitting TRBD2. J lost 3 bases, V lost 0 bases, and 2 bases had no gene match. CDR3 size: 16 residues. Germline loops: CDR1 KGHDR, CDR2 SFDVKD. Here the CDR3 DNA reads TGTGCCACCAGTGATTTGGAACTAGCGGACACCGGGGAGCTGTTTTTT. Protein: CATSDLELADTGELFF.

Ten or more counts support this clonotype. The rearrangement uses TRBV2 and TRBJ2-7; D perhaps matches TRBD1 (6 bases). Trimming stripped 5 bases from V and 2 bases from J, with 13 bases between. This CDR3 comprises 14 residues. Germline CDR1 SNHLY, CDR2 FYNNEI. CDR3 in amino acids: CASSSWGPAYEQYF. The DNA for the CDR3 is TGTGCCAGCAGTTCGTGGGGGCCAGCCTACGAGCAGTACTTC.

J is TRBJ2-5 and V is TRBV7-3, with TRBD2 identical over 7 bases. V shed 8 bases and J 5 bases; nucleotides not matched to a gene: 5. The CDR3 contains 12 residues. The germline V gene has CDR1 SGHTA and CDR2 FQGTGA. CDR3 protein: CASGRAFETQYF. For the CDR3, the DNA is TGTGCCAGCGGGAGGGCCTTTGAGACCCAGTACTTC.

This clonotype was observed at least ten times. The chain couples TRBV7-9 to TRBJ2-5; 7 bases are shared with TRBD1. With 5 bases clipped from V and 5 bases from J, the junction kept 8 bases outside the gene matches. This CDR3 is 14 amino acids long. Per the germline V gene, CDR1 is SEHNR and CDR2 is FQNEAQ (reference sequence). CDR3 region: CASSVGQLEETQYF. CDR3 nucleotides: TGTGCCAGCAGCGTGGGACAGCTCGAGGAGACCCAGTACTTC.

The sample holds many counts of this clonotype. A read error is possible here, since a much larger clone lies one base away. This chain links TRBV18 with TRBJ2-3; D remains ambiguous. Trimming shortened V by 5 bases and J by 0 bases, and 3 bases separated the two germline ends. The germline gives CDR1 KGHSH, CDR2 LQKENI. The CDR3 runs to 12 residues. In DNA, the CDR3 is TGTGCCAGCTCAACTAGCACAGATACGCAGTATTTT. Protein sequence: CASSTSTDTQYF. The whole variable domain, remainder taken from reference TRBV18 and TRBJ2-3, is NAGVMQNPRHLVRRRGQEARLRCSPMKGHSHVYWYRQLPEEGLKFMVYLQKENIIDESGMPKERFSAEFPKEGPSILRIQQVVRGDSAAYFCASSTSTDTQYFGPGTRLTVL.

This chain links TRBV7-3 with TRBJ1-2, with 10 positions matching TRBD1. The CDR3 extends over 13 amino acids. V lost 5 bases, J lost 7 bases, and 4 bases stayed unmatched. Germline loops: CDR1 SGHTA, CDR2 FQGTGA. As DNA, the CDR3 is TGTGCCAGCAGCATGGGGACAGGGGTTGGCTACACCTTC. This gives the protein CASSMGTGVGYTF.

This chain connects TRBV29-1 to TRBJ1-1, with 7 bases aligning to TRBD1. Germline trimming cut 7 bases from V and 4 bases from J; bases unmatched to any gene: 9. Germline V gene sequence: CDR1 SQVTM, CDR2 ANQGSEA. CDR3 length: 13 residues. CDR3 DNA sequence: TGCAGCGATAGTACAGGGGAAGCCACTGAAGCTTTCTTT. This sequence encodes CSDSTGEATEAFF. The full variable domain, rest sourced from reference TRBV29-1 and TRBJ1-1, is SAVISQKPSRDICQRGTSLTIQCQVDSQVTMMFWYRQQPGQSLTLIATANQGSEATYESGFVIDKFPISRPNLTFSTLTVSNMSPEDSSIYLCSDSTGEATEAFFGQGTRLTVV.

This clonotype was seen many times. The genes are TRBV3-1 and TRBJ2-3; no reliable D call. Germline CDR1 reads LGHDT; CDR2 reads YNNKEL (reference sequence). V was clipped by 1 base and J by 4 bases, with 18 bases between them. The CDR3 totals 17 residues. The CDR3 loop reads CASSQVRAQLSPDTQYF. The CDR3 bases are TGTGCCAGCAGCCAAGTAAGGGCCCAATTATCCCCAGATACGCAGTATTTT.

At least ten counts were recorded for this clonotype. The V and J genes are TRBV20-1 and TRBJ2-7, with unresolved D. The CDR3 is 15 amino acids. The V gene's germline CDR1 is DFQATT and CDR2 SNEGSKA (reference sequence). Trimming took off 3 bases at V and 2 bases at J, with 17 bases between the two ends. In DNA form, the CDR3 reads TGCAGTGCTAGCCTTTTCGGGCCCCCTCCCTACGAGCAGTACTTC. Translated, it gives CSASLFGPPPYEQYF.

This clonotype was recorded many times. This chain links TRBV2 with TRBJ2-1; 9 bases are shared with TRBD2. This CDR3 has 16 amino acids. Per the germline V gene, CDR1 is SNHLY and CDR2 is FYNNEI. V was clipped by 2 bases and J by 2 bases; unmatched bases: 4. CDR3 region: CASSESLAGTYNEQFF. The CDR3 nucleotides read TGTGCCAGCAGTGAAAGTCTAGCGGGAACCTACAATGAGCAGTTCTTC.

This clonotype occurred a few times. The CDR3 loop reads CASGERGWTDTQYF. The CDR3 DNA reads TGTGCCAGCGGGGAGAGGGGATGGACAGATACGCAGTATTTT. This rearrangement joins TRBV5-5 to TRBJ2-3; D is possibly TRBD1 or TRBD2 (5 bases each). V was shortened by 7 bases and J by 3 bases, with 15 bases between the two germline ends. CDR1 is SGHKS and CDR2 is YYEKEE in the germline V gene (reference sequence). The CDR3 spans 14 residues.

The sample holds many counts of this clonotype. J is TRBJ1-1 and V is TRBV30; D is possibly TRBD1 (5 bases). The CDR3 totals 11 residues. Germline V gene data show CDR1 as GTSNPN and CDR2 as SVGIG (reference sequence). V was clipped by 0 bases and J by 7 bases, with 6 bases between them. The CDR3 protein is CAWSVGGEAFF. The CDR3 DNA follows: TGTGCCTGGAGTGTTGGGGGTGAAGCTTTCTTT.

This clonotype was detected many times. This chain joins TRBV7-9 and TRBJ2-3; 15 bases line up with TRBD2. Per germline, CDR1 SEHNR and CDR2 FQNEAQ (reference sequence). The V gene end was trimmed by 5 bases and the J gene end by 3 bases; junction bases not matched to a gene: 6. The CDR3 consists of 17 residues. The CDR3 DNA reads as TGTGCCAGCAGCCATGGGACTAGCGGGAGGCTGACAGATACGCAGTATTTT. It translates to CASSHGTSGRLTDTQYF.

About this clonotype: The conserved phenylalanine or tryptophan is not found at the CDR3 terminus, so this likely reflects a read error. The chain uses TRBV11-2 and TRBJ2-1; D is unclear. This CDR3 region has 14 residues. Germline V gives CDR1 SGHAT, CDR2 FQNNGV. V was clipped by 1 base and J by 0 bases, with 4 bases between them. CDR3 sequence reads: CASSLGGSYNEQFS. The CDR3 DNA reads TGTGCCAGCAGCTTAGGGGGCTCCTACAATGAGCAGTTCTCC.

The rearrangement joins TRBV18 to TRBJ1-3; D is perhaps TRBD1 (5 bases). The CDR3 is made up of 16 amino acids. V was pared by 1 base and J by 8 bases, with 18 bases between. Germline V CDR1 and CDR2: KGHSH, LQKENI. The DNA for the CDR3 is TGTGCCAGCTCACCACGACCGGACACCGTCGGTGACACCATATATTTT. It yields the protein CASSPRPDTVGDTIYF. Full variable domain (remainder filled in from reference TRBV18 and TRBJ1-3): NAGVMQNPRHLVRRRGQEARLRCSPMKGHSHVYWYRQLPEEGLKFMVYLQKENIIDESGMPKERFSAEFPKEGPSILRIQQVVRGDSAAYFCASSPRPDTVGDTIYFGEGSWLTVV.

This clonotype was counted at least ten times. This chain connects TRBV12-3 or TRBV12-4 to TRBJ2-4; the D gene is possibly TRBD1 (5 bases). Trimming removed 5 bases at V and 0 bases at J, with 14 bases between. The CDR3 totals 16 residues. The CDR3 reads CASSQGHLLAKNIQYF. CDR3 in DNA: TGTGCCAGCAGTCAAGGACACCTACTAGCCAAAAACATTCAGTACTTC.

This clonotype appeared a few times. The genes are TRBV16 and TRBJ2-1, with unresolved D. The CDR3 contains 13 residues. V lost 0 bases to trimming and J lost 9 bases, with 9 bases between them. The germline V gene has CDR1 KGHSY and CDR2 FQNENV. The CDR3: CASSQSPGGEQFF. In nucleotides, the CDR3 is TGTGCCAGCAGCCAATCCCCGGGCGGTGAGCAGTTCTTC.

This clonotype was counted many times. The CDR3 is CASSFSPARYEQYF. The CDR3 coding sequence is TGCGCCAGCAGCTTCTCGCCTGCGCGTTACGAGCAGTACTTC. V is TRBV5-1 and J is TRBJ2-7; no clear D gene. Trimming took 2 bases from V and 4 from J, leaving 13 bases between them. This CDR3 is built from 14 residues. CDR1 is SGHRS, CDR2 YFSETQ, per germline.

V usage is TRBV27 and J usage is TRBJ2-2, with 11 bases matching TRBD2. With V trimmed by 3 bases and J by 3 bases, 3 bases remained unmatched. The CDR3 has 16 residues. Germline V gene lookup returns CDR1 MNHEY and CDR2 SMNVEV (reference sequence). DNA of the CDR3: TGTGCCAGCAGTTTTGGGACTAGCGGATACACCGGGGAGCTGTTTTTT. It translates to CASSFGTSGYTGELFF.